This section outlines one TCR beta chain sequence together with its context. No antigen is known for it. Base quality data are lacking; no much larger clone is found one base away. This entry belongs to a study of T cells after yellow fever vaccination (dated 2019 in TCRdb). Turning to the overall study: The SMART-Seq v4 Ultra Low Input RNA kit was used to prepare libraries from fractions with low cell numbers. Bulk TCR alpha and beta repertoires were sequenced longitudinally to track T-cell clones before and after primary and booster YFV17D yellow fever vaccination. Two healthy male donors, one aged 18 to 30 and one aged 30 to 40 years, were included in the cohort. Blood samples were taken at several timepoints before and after primary and secondary immunization, and bulk PBMC replicates and cell subsets were isolated.

Here is what the overall study found, with its caveats: The secondary T-cell response was found to be weaker but faster than the primary response, with a peak reached on day 5 rather than on day 15. The study included only a couple of donors, which limits how far the findings can be generalized. After the booster, most clones that had expanded after primary vaccination were detected again (about 97% of CD4 and under 90% of CD8), suggesting broad maintenance of memory. A small fraction of clonotypes showed up in both the CD4 and CD8 compartments, probably as a result of convergent recombination. Computational filtering was required because FACS-sorted repertoires could contain abundant contaminating clonotypes from the bulk population.

For CDR1 and CDR2, the germline V gene lists KGHSH and LQKENI. The CDR3 measures 16 amino acids from cysteine to phenylalanine. This entry keeps only the CDR3 DNA: 48 bases, framed from base 1. V drops 5 bases and J drops 0 bases, leaving 11 bases in between. Sequenced on an Illumina NovaSeq 6000. TCR cDNA was synthesized by 5'RACE template switching, through which a universal primer site and unique molecular identifiers were introduced. cDNA synthesis was primed from both the TCR alpha and TCR beta constant segments. Library amplification involved two PCR steps, and the second step added sample barcodes and sequencing adapters. Sequencing of the libraries was done on either Illumina HiSeq 2500 (2x100 bp) or NovaSeq (2x150 bp). The original pipeline was this. Reads were demultiplexed and collapsed into UMI consensus sequences with MIGEC, and V(D)J alignment was performed with MiXCR. Vaccine-responding clonotypes were identified with edgeR using replicate PBMC samples, with FDR below 0.01 and a log2 fold change above 5 up to day 15 being required. Bulk clonotypes were assigned CD4 or CD8 identity according to which sequenced CD4 or CD8 repertoire held them at higher abundance. TCRdb redid the processing of the public reads, applying fastp at Q25 and MiXCR, and retained in-frame beta chains. All rows with the same CDR3 protein become a single entry with the most common DNA and genes. The V and J calls were not made by the authors but by TCRdb's processing. The sample data list about 340,000 distinct CDR3 sequences, and 3% to 4.5% of these were observed just once. The biggest ten clones account for approximately 24% of the sample.

This specimen's treatment or condition label, per the study, means: live attenuated yellow fever vaccine strain. At each blood-draw timepoint, two biological replicates of bulk PBMCs were collected. PBMCs were isolated from peripheral blood using a standard Ficoll-Paque protocol. TriZol was used to extract RNA from bulk PBMCs, CD4 and CD8 fractions, and dextramer-positive and dextramer-negative fractions. The specimen comprised PBMCs, sampled 5 days after the yellow fever booster vaccination. The chain joins TRBV18 to TRBJ2-6; no D gene call is confident. The sequence was collected from a man younger than 30 who received the YFV17D yellow fever vaccine. The bases are TGTGCCAGCTCATTGTCTCCCCCCTCTGGGGCCAACGTCCTGACTTTC. This yields the protein CASSLSPPSGANVLTF.